The present T cell receptor beta chain was sequenced within a study of early T cells in non-severe SARS-CoV-2 infection. TCRdb re-called the 5' RACE reads with MiXCR, one entry per CDR3 protein. The table includes 75,000 to 100,000 distinct CDR3 sequences, around 14% detected once. In germline, CDR1 is MNHEY, CDR2 SVGAGI. The CDR3 covers 14 residues. V lost 6 bases, J lost 2 bases, and 14 bases lay in between. The clonotype was recovered from an adult who was a healthcare worker with PCR-confirmed SARS-CoV-2 infection or an uninfected control (not recorded which). This chain links TRBV6-5 with TRBJ2-7; D gene unclear. Sample: whole blood. CDR3 nucleotides: TGTGCCAGCAGAGCCGGGTCCTCGACCTACGAGCAGTACTTC. This gives the protein CASRAGSSTYEQYF.